This TCR beta chain was identified in a study of breast tumors, draining lymph nodes, adjacent tissues. Study-level findings and limits: Compared with basal-like, luminal-like tumors shared significantly more repertoire with nontumor tissue. Data only fit, rather than demonstrated, lymph node origin of most tumor T cells.

This clonotype is classed as medium-sized. Its specificity is unknown. TCRdb redid the calling of the multiplex PCR reads with MiXCR, one entry per CDR3 protein. In the table there are tens of thousands of distinct CDR3 sequences, 25% to 35% of which are singletons. Breast cancer patients provided tissue from their axillary draining lymph nodes. The sample was axillary lymph node tissue. The source is a female donor with breast cancer. Some clones in this sample may be carry-over from other donors' samples.

The CDR3 spells CASSEGQGGIYGYTF. The DNA for the CDR3 is TGTGCCAGCAGTGAGGGACAGGGAGGCATCTATGGCTACACCTTC. The genes are TRBV2 and TRBJ1-2; 9 bases map to TRBD1. This CDR3 comprises 15 residues. The J segment lost 4 bases and the V segment lost 3 bases, leaving 6 bases of the junction unmatched. Per the germline V gene, CDR1 is SNHLY and CDR2 is FYNNEI.